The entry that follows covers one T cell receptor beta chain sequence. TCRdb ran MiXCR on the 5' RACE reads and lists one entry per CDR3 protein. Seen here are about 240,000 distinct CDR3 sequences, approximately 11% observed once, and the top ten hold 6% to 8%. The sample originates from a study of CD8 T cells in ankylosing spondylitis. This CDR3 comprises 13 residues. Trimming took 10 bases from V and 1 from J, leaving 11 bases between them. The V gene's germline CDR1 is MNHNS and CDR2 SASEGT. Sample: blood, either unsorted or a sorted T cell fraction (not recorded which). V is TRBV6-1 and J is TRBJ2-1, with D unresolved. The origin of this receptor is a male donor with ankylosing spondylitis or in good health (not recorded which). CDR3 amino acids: CATRPGSYNEQFF. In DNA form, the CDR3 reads TGTGCCACTCGCCCGGGTTCCTACAATGAGCAGTTCTTC.